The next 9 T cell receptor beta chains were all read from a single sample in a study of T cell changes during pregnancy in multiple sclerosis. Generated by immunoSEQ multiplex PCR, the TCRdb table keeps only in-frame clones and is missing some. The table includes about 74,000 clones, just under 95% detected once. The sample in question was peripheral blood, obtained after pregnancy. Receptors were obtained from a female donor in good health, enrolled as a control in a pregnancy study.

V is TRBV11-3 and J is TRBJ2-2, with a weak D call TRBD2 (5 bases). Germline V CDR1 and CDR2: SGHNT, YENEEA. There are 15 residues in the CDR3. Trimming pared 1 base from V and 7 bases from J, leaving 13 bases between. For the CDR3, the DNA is TGTGCCAGCAGCTTAGTTGGCCTAGAGGGCGGGGAGCTGTTTTTT. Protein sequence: CASSLVGLEGGELFF. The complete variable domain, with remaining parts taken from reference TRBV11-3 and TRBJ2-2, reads EAGVVQSPRYKIIEKKQPVAFWCNPISGHNTLYWYLQNLGQGPELLIRYENEEAVDDSQLPKDRFSAERLKGVDSTLKIQPAELGDSAVYLCASSLVGLEGGELFFGEGSRLTVL.

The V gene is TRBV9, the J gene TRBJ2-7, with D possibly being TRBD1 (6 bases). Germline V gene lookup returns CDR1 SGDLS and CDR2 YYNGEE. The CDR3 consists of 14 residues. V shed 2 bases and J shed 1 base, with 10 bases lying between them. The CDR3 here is CASSVDSVSYEQYF. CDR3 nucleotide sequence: TGTGCCAGCAGCGTGGACAGTGTATCCTACGAGCAGTACTTC.

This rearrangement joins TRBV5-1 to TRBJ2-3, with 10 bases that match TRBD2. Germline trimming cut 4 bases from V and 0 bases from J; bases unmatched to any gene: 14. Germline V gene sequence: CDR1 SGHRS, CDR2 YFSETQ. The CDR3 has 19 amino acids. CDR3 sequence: CASSVNVAGGIPSTDTQYF. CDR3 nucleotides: TGCGCCAGCAGCGTAAACGTAGCGGGGGGAATCCCTAGCACAGATACGCAGTATTTT.

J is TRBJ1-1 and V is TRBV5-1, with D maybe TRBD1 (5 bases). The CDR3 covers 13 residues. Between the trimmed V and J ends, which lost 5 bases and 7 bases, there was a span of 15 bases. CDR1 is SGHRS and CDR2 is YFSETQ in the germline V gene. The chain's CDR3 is CASSQGVRGEAFF. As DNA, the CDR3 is TGCGCCAGCAGTCAAGGGGTTAGGGGTGAAGCTTTCTTT.

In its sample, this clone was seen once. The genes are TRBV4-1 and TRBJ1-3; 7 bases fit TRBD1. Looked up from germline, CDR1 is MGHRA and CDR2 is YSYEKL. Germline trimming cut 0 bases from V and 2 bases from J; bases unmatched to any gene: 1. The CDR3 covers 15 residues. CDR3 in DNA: TGCGCCAGCAGCCAAGAAGACAGGGCTGGAAACACCATATATTTT. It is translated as CASSQEDRAGNTIYF.

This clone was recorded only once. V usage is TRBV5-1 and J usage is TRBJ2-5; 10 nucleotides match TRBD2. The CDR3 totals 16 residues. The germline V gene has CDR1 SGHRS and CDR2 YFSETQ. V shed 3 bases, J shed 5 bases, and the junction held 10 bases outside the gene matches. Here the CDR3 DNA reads TGCGCCAGCAGCTCGGGGGGGCTAGCGGGAGTGGAGACCCAGTACTTC. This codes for CASSSGGLAGVETQYF.

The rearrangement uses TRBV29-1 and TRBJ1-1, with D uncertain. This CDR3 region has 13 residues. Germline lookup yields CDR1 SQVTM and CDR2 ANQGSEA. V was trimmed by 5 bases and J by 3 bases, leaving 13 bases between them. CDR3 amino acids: CSVSARRDTEAFF. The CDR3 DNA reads TGCAGCGTTAGCGCCAGGCGGGACACTGAAGCTTTCTTT.

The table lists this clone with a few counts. The CDR3 loop is CASSQGQGVAEAFF. In nucleotides, the CDR3 is TGTGCCAGCAGCCAGGGACAGGGGGTCGCTGAAGCTTTCTTT. The chain couples TRBV7-7 to TRBJ1-1; 11 nucleotides align to TRBD1. The CDR3 sequence is 14 residues long. Germline assignment: CDR1 SSHAT and CDR2 FNYEAQ (reference sequence). The V gene end was trimmed by 5 bases and the J gene end by 6 bases; junction bases not matched to a gene: 5. Complete variable domain (other parts from reference TRBV7-7 and TRBJ1-1): GAGVSQSPRYKVTKRGQDVTLRCDPISSHATLYWYQQALGQGPEFLTYFNYEAQPDKSGLPSDRFSAERPEGSISTLTIQRTEQRDSAMYRCASSQGQGVAEAFFGQGTRLTVV.

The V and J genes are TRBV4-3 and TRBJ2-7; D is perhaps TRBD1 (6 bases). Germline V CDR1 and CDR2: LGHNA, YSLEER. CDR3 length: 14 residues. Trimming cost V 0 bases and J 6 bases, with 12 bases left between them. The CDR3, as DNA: TGCGCCAGCAGCCAAGATCGGGTAGGGGGCGAGCAGTACTTC. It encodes CASSQDRVGGEQYF.